Shown below are 17 T cell receptor beta chains from a single sample sequenced in a study of a mutant IDH1 vaccine in newly diagnosed glioma. Data came from immunoSEQ multiplex PCR; TCRdb stores just in-frame clones and leaves some out. The sample lists about 88,000 clones; over 75% were seen once. Sample time point: baseline, week 1 (first vaccination visit). Treatment defined: pre-vaccination baseline after standard-of-care therapy. The sequencing here drew on PBMCs, taken from a glioma patient treated with radiotherapy, temozolomide or both. All receptors come from a man in his forties or fifties with glioma. Some clones in this sample may be carry-over from other donors' samples.

V gene TRBV10-3 combines with J gene TRBJ1-5, with 7 bases identical to TRBD1. The junction had 1 base not matched to a gene; V was cut back by 6 bases and J by 5 bases. CDR3 length equals 12 residues. Germline V gives CDR1 ENHRY, CDR2 SYGVKD. The DNA of the CDR3 is TGTGCCATCAGGGGGACAGATCAGCCCCAGCATTTT. Translated, it gives CAIRGTDQPQHF.

This sequence joins TRBV6-5 and TRBJ1-2, with D possibly TRBD1 on 5 matching bases. Germline CDR1 MNHEY, CDR2 SVGAGI. The ends were cut back, 6 bases at V and 8 bases at J, with 13 bases in the middle. This CDR3 contains 12 residues. Written as DNA, the CDR3 is TGTGCCAGCAGGCCGAGGGGATACGGCTACACCTTC. This translates into CASRPRGYGYTF.

V is TRBV27 and J is TRBJ2-7; D is uncertain. The germline CDR1 and CDR2 sequences are MNHEY and SMNVEV (reference sequence). V lost 6 bases to trimming and J lost 2 bases, with 11 bases between them. This CDR3 is 13 amino acids long. For the CDR3, the DNA is TGTGCCAGCAGGGACGGGCCGACCTACGAGCAGTACTTC. Amino acids: CASRDGPTYEQYF.

The rearrangement joins TRBV30 to TRBJ2-5, with D possibly TRBD2 on 5 matching bases. This CDR3 is built from 11 residues. V was pared by 4 bases and J by 4 bases, with 7 bases between. The V gene's germline CDR1 is GTSNPN and CDR2 SVGIG (reference sequence). The CDR3 coding sequence is TGTGCCTGGACTGAGGGAGAGACCCAGTACTTC. Translating it yields CAWTEGETQYF. The whole variable domain, remainder taken from reference TRBV30 and TRBJ2-5, is SQTIHQWPATLVQPVGSPLSLECTVEGTSNPNLYWYRQAAGRGLQLLFYSVGIGQISSEVPQNLSASRPQDRQFILSSKKLLLSDSGFYLCAWTEGETQYFGPGTRLLVL.

This chain uses TRBV10-1 with TRBJ2-1; D is possibly TRBD1 or TRBD2 (6 bases each). Trimming removed 4 bases from V and 3 bases from J, with 19 bases in between. Germline-derived CDR1 and CDR2 are WNHNN and SYGVQD (reference sequence). The CDR3 sequence is 17 residues long. The CDR3 loop reads CASSGLGGTTYYNEQFF. The CDR3 region has the DNA TGCGCCAGCAGTGGATTAGGAGGGACAACTTACTACAATGAGCAGTTCTTC.

The J gene is TRBJ1-4, the V gene TRBV12-5; D unclear. The V end lost 2 bases, the J end lost 3 bases, and 10 bases lay between the germline ends. CDR3 length: 15 residues. CDR1 LGHNT and CDR2 FRNRAP come from the germline V gene. The CDR3 DNA reads as TGTGCTAGTGGTTTGATCCTCGGCGCTAATGAAAAACTGTTTTTT. It is translated as CASGLILGANEKLFF.

V and J are TRBV19 and TRBJ2-7; D unresolved. The CDR3 is made up of 14 amino acids. CDR1 is LNHDA and CDR2 is SQIVND in the germline V gene (reference sequence). The V gene lost 1 base and the J gene lost 0 bases, with 7 bases spanning the gap. This chain's CDR3 is CASSIAAASYEQYF. The CDR3 bases are TGTGCCAGTAGTATAGCGGCGGCCTCCTACGAGCAGTACTTC.

The chain combines TRBV2 with TRBJ2-6; D call uncertain. V dropped 6 bases and J dropped 2 bases, with 2 bases sitting between them. The CDR3 is made up of 12 amino acids. Germline CDR1 and CDR2: SNHLY and FYNNEI. The DNA for the CDR3 is TGTGCCAGCAGGGCTGGGGCCAACGTCCTGACTTTC. Its protein is CASRAGANVLTF.

This sequence joins TRBV30 and TRBJ1-1; 8 nucleotides agree with TRBD1. The CDR3 contains 14 residues. Trimming took 3 bases from V and 5 from J; bases not matched to a gene: 8. Germline lookup yields CDR1 GTSNPN and CDR2 SVGIG (reference sequence). The CDR3 spells CAWRSGQGATEAFF. In nucleotides, the CDR3 is TGTGCCTGGAGATCAGGGCAGGGGGCGACTGAAGCTTTCTTT.

The rearrangement joins TRBV2 to TRBJ1-2; 8 positions match TRBD1. Germline lookup yields CDR1 SNHLY and CDR2 FYNNEI. CDR3 length: 14 amino acids. V shed 3 bases, J shed 5 bases, and the junction held 5 bases outside the gene matches. The CDR3 region has the DNA TGTGCCAGCAGTGACATCGGACAGGGTTATGGCTACACCTTC. This encodes CASSDIGQGYGYTF.

The rearrangement uses TRBV6-5 and TRBJ1-2; D may be TRBD1 (5 bases). With 2 bases removed from V and 8 bases from J, the gap between germline ends came to 18 bases. The CDR3 has 15 amino acids. Germline V gene data show CDR1 as MNHEY and CDR2 as SVGAGI. In nucleotides, the CDR3 is TGTGCCAGCAGTTACATTCCCGCAGGGCTATGGGGCTACACCTTC. It codes for CASSYIPAGLWGYTF.

V usage is TRBV6-1 and J usage is TRBJ1-1; 8 positions match TRBD1. The germline gives CDR1 MNHNS, CDR2 SASEGT. V gave up 4 bases and J gave up 3 bases; unmatched junction bases: 4. The CDR3 extends over 14 amino acids. CDR3 sequence reads: CASSGDRGDTEAFF. For the CDR3, the DNA is TGTGCCAGCAGTGGAGACAGGGGTGACACTGAAGCTTTCTTT.

V usage is TRBV6-1 and J usage is TRBJ1-6; unclear D gene. The CDR3 contains 18 residues. Germline CDR1 reads MNHNS; CDR2 reads SASEGT. The V and J ends lost 3 bases and 8 bases respectively, with 23 bases between them. Here the CDR3 reads CASSERLSYEELHSPLHF. CDR3 bases: TGTGCCAGCAGTGAGCGGCTGTCTTATGAGGAGTTGCATTCACCCCTCCACTTT.

This chain joins TRBV6-5 and TRBJ2-2; perhaps TRBD1 as D (5 bases). Germline CDR1 is MNHEY and CDR2 is SVGAGI. This CDR3 spans 13 amino acids. The CDR3 DNA reads TGTGCAACAAGACAGACCACTACCGGGGAGCTGTTTTTT. Amino acid sequence: CATRQTTTGELFF.

The chain carries TRBV10-2 and TRBJ1-5; D remains unclear. Trimming pared 4 bases from V and 5 bases from J, leaving 9 bases between. CDR1 WSHSY and CDR2 SAAADI come from the germline V gene. The CDR3 contains 13 residues. CDR3 amino acids: CASSGGGHQPQHF. In DNA, the CDR3 is TGCGCCAGCAGTGGCGGTGGCCATCAGCCCCAGCATTTT.

Written as DNA, the CDR3 is TGTGCCACCAGACTGGGGGACACCGGGGAGCTGTTTTTT. Protein product: CATRLGDTGELFF. The chain recombines TRBV5-6 with TRBJ2-2; D possibly uses TRBD1 or TRBD2 (5 bases each). The CDR3 sequence is 13 residues long. Trimming left V 9 bases short and J 3 bases short, with 12 bases between. Germline CDR1 reads SGHDT; CDR2 reads YYEEEE.

A single count supports this clone. The chain uses TRBV15 and TRBJ1-1, with D possibly TRBD1 on 6 matching bases. This CDR3 has 16 amino acids. Trimming pared 0 bases from V and 1 base from J, leaving 12 bases between. Germline CDR1 is LNHNV and CDR2 is YYDKDF (reference sequence). The CDR3 here is CATSRDTTGRNTEAFF. DNA for the CDR3: TGTGCCACCAGCAGAGATACAACAGGGCGGAACACTGAAGCTTTCTTT.